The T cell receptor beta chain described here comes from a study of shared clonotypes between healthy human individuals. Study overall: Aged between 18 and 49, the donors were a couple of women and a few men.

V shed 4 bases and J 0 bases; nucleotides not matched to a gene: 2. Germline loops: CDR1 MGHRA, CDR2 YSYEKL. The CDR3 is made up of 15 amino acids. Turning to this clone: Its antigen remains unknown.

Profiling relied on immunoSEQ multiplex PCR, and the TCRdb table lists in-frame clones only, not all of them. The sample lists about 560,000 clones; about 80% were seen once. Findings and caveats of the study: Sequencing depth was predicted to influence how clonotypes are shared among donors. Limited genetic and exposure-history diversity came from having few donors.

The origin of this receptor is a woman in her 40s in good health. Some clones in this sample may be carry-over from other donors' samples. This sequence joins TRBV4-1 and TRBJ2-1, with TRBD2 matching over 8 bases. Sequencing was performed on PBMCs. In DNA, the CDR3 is TGCGCCAGCAGCCCCGGACTAGCCTCCTACAATGAGCAGTTCTTC. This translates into CASSPGLASYNEQFF.